Described below is a single T cell receptor (beta chain) sequence and its context. This sample was taken from a study of blood T cell repertoires in COVID-19. Looking at the study overall: The study drew acute and convalescent COVID-19 samples from the United States, Italy and Spain. The cDNA or gDNA used as material had been derived from T cells, B-cell-depleted T cells, or PBMCs.

Resolution of symptoms, clearance, or two negative PCRs was present in recovered Cohort 3 donors. CDR3 size: 15 residues. Germline V lookup: CDR1 MNHEY, CDR2 SMNVEV (reference sequence). Trimming left V 3 bases short and J 3 bases short, with 12 bases between. Here immunoSEQ multiplex PCR was the method, and the copy in TCRdb shows in-frame clones only, minus some. The data hold roughly 400,000 clones, with about 90% observed a single time. What was sequenced was PBMCs or T cells enriched from blood (not recorded which). This TCR came from a woman aged 30 to 39 who had recovered from COVID-19. J is TRBJ2-1 and V is TRBV27; D may be TRBD1 (5 bases). This chain's CDR3 is CASSFGQGHYNEQFF. CDR3 coding DNA: TGTGCCAGCAGTTTTGGCCAGGGCCACTACAATGAGCAGTTCTTC.